This T cell receptor beta chain is from a study of persistence of HIV-infected CD4 T cells. At the level of the study: CD4+ T cells responding to CMV or HIV-1 Gag were isolated. Study-wide results and caveats: Compared with CD3/CD28-stimulated cells, CMV- and Gag-responding cells showed lower TCRbeta richness.

Germline CDR1 is LGHDT and CDR2 is YNNKEL (reference sequence). The CDR3 consists of 17 residues. Trimming cost V 1 base and J 0 bases, with 13 bases left between them. The stimulus was an HIV-1 Gag 15-mer peptide pool, 1 ug/peptide/mL. Memory cells lacking CD40L and CD69 with high CD45RO were sorted. Donors had CD4+ T cell counts above 400 cells/uL and were CMV-seropositive. Sequencing used immunoSEQ version 4 in survey mode. Assay: immunoSEQ multiplex PCR; the TCRdb copy retains only in-frame clones and omits some. The sample holds roughly 64,000 clones; 70% to 75% are singletons and the top ten take 1.5% to 2%. Regarding this clone: The antigen remains undetermined.

The receptor comes from an adult man with HIV who was CMV-seropositive. This chain uses TRBV3-1 (or the pseudogene TRBV3-2) with TRBJ1-5, with D maybe TRBD1 (5 bases). The material sequenced was CD4+ T cells sorted from PBMCs after approximately 19-hour stimulation, taken from a patient who received antiretroviral therapy. The CDR3 DNA is TGTGCCAGCAGCCAAGTGCCCGGGGGAGTTAGCAATCAGCCCCAGCATTTT. Amino acid sequence: CASSQVPGGVSNQPQHF.